The present entry profiles one TCR beta chain with its context. Its antigen remains unknown. It was with 60 Vbeta and 13 Jbeta primers that the PCR ran. Assay used: immunoSEQ multiplex PCR; TCRdb lists only in-frame clones, some missing. Of under 200,000 clones listed, about 77% are singletons. The entry originates in a study of cytomegalovirus exposure and HLA in healthy donors. Whole-study results and caveats: A classifier reportedly called cytomegalovirus status with high sensitivity and specificity. The study flagged some 170 TCR beta chains as cytomegalovirus-associated. V segments that were indistinguishable, TRBV6-2 and TRBV6-3 among them, were omitted from analysis.

Germline CDR1 and CDR2: SGHRS and YFSETQ. This CDR3 region has 14 residues. Trimming at V came to 2 bases and at J to 3 bases, leaving 5 bases not matched to a gene. The sequenced material came from PBMCs. The V gene is TRBV5-1, the J gene TRBJ2-7; 7 nucleotides line up with TRBD1. This clonotype was sampled from a man in his 60s in good health and CMV-seronegative. CDR3 bases: TGCGCCAGCAGCTTCTCGGGACAGAGCTACGAGCAGTACTTC. Encoded protein: CASSFSGQSYEQYF.